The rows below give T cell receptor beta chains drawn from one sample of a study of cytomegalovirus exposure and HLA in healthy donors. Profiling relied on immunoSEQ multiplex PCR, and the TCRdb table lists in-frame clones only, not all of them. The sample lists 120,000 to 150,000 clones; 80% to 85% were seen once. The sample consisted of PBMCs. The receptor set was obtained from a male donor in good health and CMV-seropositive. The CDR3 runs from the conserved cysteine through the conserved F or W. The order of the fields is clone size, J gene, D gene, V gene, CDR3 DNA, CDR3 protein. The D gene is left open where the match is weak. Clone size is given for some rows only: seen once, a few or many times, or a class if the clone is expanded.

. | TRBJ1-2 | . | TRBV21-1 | TGTGCCAGCAGCAATCGGCAGGAGGGACCATTACATGCTAACTATGGCTACACCTTC | CASSNRQEGPLHANYGYTF
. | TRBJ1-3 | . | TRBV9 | TGTGCCAGCAGCCAGGAGGGTAGTGGAAACACCATATATTTT | CASSQEGSGNTIYF
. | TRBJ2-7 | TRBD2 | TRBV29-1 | TGCAGCGTTGGGGGGGGGAGCGGGATCCGCTCCTACGAGCAGTACTTC | CSVGGGSGIRSYEQYF
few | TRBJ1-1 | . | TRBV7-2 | TGTGCCAGCAGCGGGCAGGAGAACACTGAAGCTTTCTTT | CASSGQENTEAFF
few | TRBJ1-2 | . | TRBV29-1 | TGCAGTGTGATGCGGGAAGCTAACTATGGCTACACCTTC | CSVMREANYGYTF
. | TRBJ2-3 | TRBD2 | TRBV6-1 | TGTGCCAGCAGTGAAGGTGGCGGGGGGGCCACAGATACGCAGTATTTT | CASSEGGGGATDTQYF
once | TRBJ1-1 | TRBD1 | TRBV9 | TGTGCCAGCAGCCAGGGGGTGAACACTGAAGCTTTCTTT | CASSQGVNTEAFF
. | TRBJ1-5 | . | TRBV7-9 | TGTGCCAGCAGCTCAGAGACAGAGCGCAATCAGCCCCAGCATTTT | CASSSETERNQPQHF
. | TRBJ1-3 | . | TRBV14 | TGTGCCAGCAGCCAACTCCCCAGGGGATGGGGAAACACCATATATTTT | CASSQLPRGWGNTIYF
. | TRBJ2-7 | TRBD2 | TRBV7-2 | TGTGCCAGCAGCTCCCCTGGGCGGGGGGACGAGCAGTACTTC | CASSSPGRGDEQYF
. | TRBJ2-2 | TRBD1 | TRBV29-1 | TGCAGCGCCGGGGACAGAGACACCGGGGAGCTGTTTTTT | CSAGDRDTGELFF
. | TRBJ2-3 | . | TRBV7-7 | TGTGCTAGCAGCTTAGGGGCTAGCGAGACAGATACGCAGTATTTT | CASSLGASETDTQYF
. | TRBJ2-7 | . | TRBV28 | TGTGCCAGCACCCCTTTAGGGCTGCAGGGGGGTATCTCCTACGAGCAGTACTTC | CASTPLGLQGGISYEQYF
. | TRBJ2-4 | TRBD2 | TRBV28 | TGTGCCAGCAGTTTCCGGGGGGGTTACAAAAACATTCAGTACTTC | CASSFRGGYKNIQYF
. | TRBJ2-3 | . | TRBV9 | TGTGCCAGCAGCGTAGACAGAAGCACAGATACGCAGTATTTT | CASSVDRSTDTQYF
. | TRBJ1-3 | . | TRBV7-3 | TGTGCCAGCAGCCCGGACAGCTCTGGAAACACCATATATTTT | CASSPDSSGNTIYF
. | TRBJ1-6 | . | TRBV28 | TGTGCCAGCATGACAGACTTCTCCTATAATTCACCCCTCCACTTT | CASMTDFSYNSPLHF
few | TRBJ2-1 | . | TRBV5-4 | TGTGCCAGCAGCTTGGTACCAGGGGCAAATGAGCAGTTCTTC | CASSLVPGANEQFF
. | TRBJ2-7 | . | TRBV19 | TGTGCCAGTAGTTGGTCGGAGAGGACCTACGAGCAGTACTTC | CASSWSERTYEQYF
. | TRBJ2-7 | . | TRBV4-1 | TGCGCCAGCAGCATCTTCCACGGGGTCATCAGCTCCTACGAGCAGTACTTC | CASSIFHGVISSYEQYF
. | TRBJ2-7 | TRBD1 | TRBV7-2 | TGTGCCAGCAGCTTCCCCATTACCGGACAGGGGGCCTACGAGCAGTACTTC | CASSFPITGQGAYEQYF
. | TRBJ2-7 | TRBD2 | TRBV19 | TGTGCCAGTAGTACCCGACTAGCGGGAGTAACCTACGAGCAGTACTTC | CASSTRLAGVTYEQYF
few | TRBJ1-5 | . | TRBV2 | TGTGCCAGCGGGGAGGGAAAGGACAGTTTTAGCAATCAGCCCCAGCATTTT | CASGEGKDSFSNQPQHF
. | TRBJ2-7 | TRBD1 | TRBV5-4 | TGTGCCAGCAGCTTTAGGGGGCCCGGCTACGAGCAGTACTTC | CASSFRGPGYEQYF
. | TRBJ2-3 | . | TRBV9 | TGTGCCAGCAGCGTAGACATTGGGGCGGGGAGGGATACGCAGTATTTT | CASSVDIGAGRDTQYF
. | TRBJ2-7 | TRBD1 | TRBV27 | TGTGCCAGCAGTTCCGGGACAGGGGGATACGAGCAGTACTTC | CASSSGTGGYEQYF
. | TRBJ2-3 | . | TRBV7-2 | TGTGCCAGCAGCCCCAGGCGGGTAACAGATACGCAGTATTTT | CASSPRRVTDTQYF
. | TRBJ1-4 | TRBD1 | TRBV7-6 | TGTGCCAGCAGCCCCAGGACAGGGCTTAATGAAAAACTGTTTTTT | CASSPRTGLNEKLFF
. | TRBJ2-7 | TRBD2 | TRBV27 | TGTGCCAGCAGTTTAAGGGCGGGAGGGCCTTACGAGCAGTACTTC | CASSLRAGGPYEQYF
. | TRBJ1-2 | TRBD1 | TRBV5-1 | TGCGCCAGCAGCTTGGCCTTAAAGGGGACAGGCAACTATGGCTACACCTTC | CASSLALKGTGNYGYTF
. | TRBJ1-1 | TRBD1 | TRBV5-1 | TGCGCCAGCAGGTACGAGGACAGGGATACTGAAGCTTTCTTT | CASRYEDRDTEAFF
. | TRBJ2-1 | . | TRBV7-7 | TGTGCTAGCAGTTCAGTCGGGGGATATGAGCAGTTCTTC | CASSSVGGYEQFF
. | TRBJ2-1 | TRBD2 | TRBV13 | TGTGCCAGCAGCTTAGGGACTAGCGGGGGTGAGCAGTTCTTC | CASSLGTSGGEQFF
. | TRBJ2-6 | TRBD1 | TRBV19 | TGTGCCACTGGGGACAGCGTTCCCAACGTCCTGACTTTC | CATGDSVPNVLTF
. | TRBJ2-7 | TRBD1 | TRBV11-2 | TGTGCCAGCAGCTCTGGACAGGGCCCCTACGAGCAGTACTTC | CASSSGQGPYEQYF
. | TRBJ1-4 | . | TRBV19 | TGTGCCAGTCAATCTACAGGACAGAACAATGAAAAACTGTTTTTT | CASQSTGQNNEKLFF
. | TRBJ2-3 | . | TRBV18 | TGTGCCAGCTCAACAAGAACCGGGACTGCTACAGATACGCAGTATTTT | CASSTRTGTATDTQYF
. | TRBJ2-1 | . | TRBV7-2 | TGTGCCAGCAGCTACGGGGGGACAGGTGAGCAGTTCTTC | CASSYGGTGEQFF
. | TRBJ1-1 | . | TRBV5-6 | TGTGCCAGCAGCTTGGGGCAGGGCTTAACTGAAGCTTTCTTT | CASSLGQGLTEAFF
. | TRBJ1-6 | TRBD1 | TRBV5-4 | TGTGCCAGCAGCTACGACAGGGCCGATAATTCACCCCTCCACTTT | CASSYDRADNSPLHF
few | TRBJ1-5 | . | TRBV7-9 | TGTGCCAGCAGCTTACAGGCGGGGGACAATCAGCCCCAGCATTTT | CASSLQAGDNQPQHF
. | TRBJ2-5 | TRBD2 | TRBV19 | TGTGCCAGTAGTATAGGAGCGGGGGTAGAGACCCAGTACTTC | CASSIGAGVETQYF
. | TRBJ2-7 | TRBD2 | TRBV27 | TGTGCCAGCAGTTTAATGGGACTAGCGGCTTACGAGCAGTACTTC | CASSLMGLAAYEQYF
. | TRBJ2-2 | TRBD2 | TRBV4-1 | TGCGCCAGCAGCCTTGAAACGACTAGCGGGACGGGCGGGGAGCTGTTTTTT | CASSLETTSGTGGELFF
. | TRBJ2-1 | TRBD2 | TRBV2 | TGTGCCAGCAGTGTCCTAGCGGGAGAAGACGAGCAGTTCTTC | CASSVLAGEDEQFF
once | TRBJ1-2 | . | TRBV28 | TGTGCCAGCAGGAGAAGCAACTATGGCTACACCTTC | CASRRSNYGYTF
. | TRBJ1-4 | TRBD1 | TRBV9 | TGTGCCAGCAGCGTAGTGGGGACAGGGTTTATCCCCAGACGGGGAAAACTGTTTTTT | CASSVVGTGFIPRRGKLFF
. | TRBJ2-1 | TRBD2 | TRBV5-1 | TGCGCCAGCAGTCTGACTAGCGGGGGCCAAAATGAGCAGTTCTTC | CASSLTSGGQNEQFF
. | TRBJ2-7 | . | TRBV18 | TGTGCCAGCTCACCCGACAGTACCTACGAGCAGTACTTC | CASSPDSTYEQYF
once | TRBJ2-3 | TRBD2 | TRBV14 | TGTGCCAGCAGCCCCCTGACTAGCGGGAGCCCCACAGATACGCAGTATTTT | CASSPLTSGSPTDTQYF
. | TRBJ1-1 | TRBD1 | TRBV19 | TGTGCCAGTAGAGTGGGACAGGGTAGCGGCACTGAAGCTTTCTTT | CASRVGQGSGTEAFF
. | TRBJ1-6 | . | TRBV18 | TGTGCCAGCTCACCCTACTATAATTCACCCCTCCACTTT | CASSPYYNSPLHF
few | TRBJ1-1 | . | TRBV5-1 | TGCGCCAGCAGCTTGGGTCCAGGGGAAAGAGAGACTTTCTTT | CASSLGPGERETFF
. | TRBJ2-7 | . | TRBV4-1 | TGCGCCAGCAGCCAAGATTGGGGCGTCGATGAGCAGTACTTC | CASSQDWGVDEQYF
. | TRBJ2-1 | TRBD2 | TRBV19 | TGTGCCAGTAGTTTTAGCGGGGTCAACAATGAGCAGTTCTTC | CASSFSGVNNEQFF